The entry below describes one T cell receptor (beta chain). The target antigen is unknown. Blood was sampled at baseline, cycle 4 day 1, and cycle 7 day 1. The data derive from a study of OX40 agonist ivuxolimab in advanced cancers. Looking at the study overall: Partial response was recorded in three patients: one hepatocellular carcinoma and two cutaneous melanoma cases. General observations from the study: Clonal expansion by week 6 occurred in CD4+ and CD8+ blood T cells (at 0.1 to 3.0 mg/kg).

Germline V gives CDR1 SGDLS, CDR2 YYNGEE. There are 17 residues in the CDR3. V shed 3 bases and J 2 bases; nucleotides not matched to a gene: 6. Assay: immunoSEQ multiplex PCR; the TCRdb copy retains only in-frame clones and omits some. In the table there are around 50,000 clones, about nine tenths of which are singletons. The rearrangement uses TRBV9 and TRBJ2-3, with 13 bases matching TRBD2. Specimen: CD4+ or CD8+ T cells sorted from blood, collected in a trial of the OX40 agonist ivuxolimab. The receptor was derived from an adult with an advanced solid tumor such as melanoma, head and neck, liver or kidney cancer. DNA for the CDR3: TGTGCCAGCAGCGAACTAGCGGGGGGGCCTAACACAGATACGCAGTATTTT. Protein product: CASSELAGGPNTDTQYF.